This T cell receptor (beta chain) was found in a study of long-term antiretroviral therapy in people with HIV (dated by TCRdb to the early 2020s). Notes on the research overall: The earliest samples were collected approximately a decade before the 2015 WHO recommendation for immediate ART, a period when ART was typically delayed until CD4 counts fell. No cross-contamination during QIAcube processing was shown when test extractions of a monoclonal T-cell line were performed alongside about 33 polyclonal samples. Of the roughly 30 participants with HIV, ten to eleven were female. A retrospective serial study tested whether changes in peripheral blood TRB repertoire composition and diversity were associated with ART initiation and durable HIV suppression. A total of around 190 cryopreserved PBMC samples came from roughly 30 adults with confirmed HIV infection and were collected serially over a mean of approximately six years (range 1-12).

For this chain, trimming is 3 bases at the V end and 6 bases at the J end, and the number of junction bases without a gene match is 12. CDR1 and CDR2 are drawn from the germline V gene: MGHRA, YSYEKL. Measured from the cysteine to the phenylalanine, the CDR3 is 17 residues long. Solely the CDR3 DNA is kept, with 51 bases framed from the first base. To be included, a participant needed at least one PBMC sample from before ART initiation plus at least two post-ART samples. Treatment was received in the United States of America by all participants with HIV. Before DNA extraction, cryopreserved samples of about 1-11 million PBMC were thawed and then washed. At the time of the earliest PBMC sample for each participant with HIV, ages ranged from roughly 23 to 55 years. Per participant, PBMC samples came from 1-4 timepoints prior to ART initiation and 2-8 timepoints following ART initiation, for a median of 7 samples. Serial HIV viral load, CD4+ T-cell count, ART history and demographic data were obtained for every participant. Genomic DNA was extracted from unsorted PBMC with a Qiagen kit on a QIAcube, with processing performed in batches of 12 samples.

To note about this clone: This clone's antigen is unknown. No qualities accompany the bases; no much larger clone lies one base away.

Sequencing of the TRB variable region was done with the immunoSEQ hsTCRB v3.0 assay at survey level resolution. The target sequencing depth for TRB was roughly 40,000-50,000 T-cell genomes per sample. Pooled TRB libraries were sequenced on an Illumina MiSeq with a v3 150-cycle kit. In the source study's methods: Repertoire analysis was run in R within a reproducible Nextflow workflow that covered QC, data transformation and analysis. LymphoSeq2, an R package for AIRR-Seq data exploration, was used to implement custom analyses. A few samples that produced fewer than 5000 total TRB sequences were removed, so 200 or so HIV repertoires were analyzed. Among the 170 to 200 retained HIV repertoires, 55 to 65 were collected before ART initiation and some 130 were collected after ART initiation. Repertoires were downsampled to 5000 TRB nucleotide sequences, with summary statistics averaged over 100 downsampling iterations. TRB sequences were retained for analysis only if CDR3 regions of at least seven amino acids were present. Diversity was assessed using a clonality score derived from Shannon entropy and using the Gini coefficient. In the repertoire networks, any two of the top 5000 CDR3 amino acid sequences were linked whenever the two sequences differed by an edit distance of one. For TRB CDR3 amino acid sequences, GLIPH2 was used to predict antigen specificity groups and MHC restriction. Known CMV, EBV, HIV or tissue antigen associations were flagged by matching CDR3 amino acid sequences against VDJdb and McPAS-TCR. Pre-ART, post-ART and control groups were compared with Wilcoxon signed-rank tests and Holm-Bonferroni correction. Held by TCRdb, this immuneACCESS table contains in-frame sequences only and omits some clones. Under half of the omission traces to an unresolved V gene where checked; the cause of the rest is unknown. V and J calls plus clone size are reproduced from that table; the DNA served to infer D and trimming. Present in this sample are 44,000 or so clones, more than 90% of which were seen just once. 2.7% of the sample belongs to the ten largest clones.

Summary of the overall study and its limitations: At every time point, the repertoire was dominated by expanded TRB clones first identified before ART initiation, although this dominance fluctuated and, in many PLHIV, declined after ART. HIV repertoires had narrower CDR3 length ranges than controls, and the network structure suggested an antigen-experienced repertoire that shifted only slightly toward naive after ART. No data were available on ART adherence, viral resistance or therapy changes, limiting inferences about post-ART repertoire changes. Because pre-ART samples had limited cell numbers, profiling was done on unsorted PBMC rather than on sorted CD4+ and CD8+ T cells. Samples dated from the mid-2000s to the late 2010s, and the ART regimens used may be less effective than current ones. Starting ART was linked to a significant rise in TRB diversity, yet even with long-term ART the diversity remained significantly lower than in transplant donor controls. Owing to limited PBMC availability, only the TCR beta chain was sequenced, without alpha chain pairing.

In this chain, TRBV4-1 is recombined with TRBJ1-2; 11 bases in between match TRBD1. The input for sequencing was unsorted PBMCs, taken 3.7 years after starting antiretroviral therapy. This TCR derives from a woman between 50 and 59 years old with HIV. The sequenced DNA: TGCGCCAGCAGCCACCGGGACAGGGGGTTTCCGAGAGATGGCTACACCTTC. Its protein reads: CASSHRDRGFPRDGYTF.